This TCR beta chain is drawn from a study of shared clonotypes between healthy human individuals. Findings and caveats of the study: The researchers took only blood, and tissue repertoires probably look different. Richness estimates generally favored naive over memory subsets. Expectations were that clonotype sharing among donors would be affected by sequencing depth.

The sample holds many counts of this clone. Its antigen is unknown. Other DNA sequences in the sample encode the same CDR3. TCRdb keeps only in-frame clones here, not all; method: immunoSEQ multiplex PCR. This sample has over a million clones, with 75% to 85% found just once. V was shortened by 3 bases and J by 2 bases, with 8 bases between the two germline ends. CDR1 and CDR2 from the germline V gene are LNHDA and SQIVND (reference sequence). This CDR3 contains 13 residues. V is TRBV19 and J is TRBJ2-7, with D unclear. The receptor's source is a man younger than 35 in good health. Some clones in this sample may be carry-over from other donors' samples. The sample comprised memory CD4+ T cells from PBMCs. Subset meaning: CD45RA-negative fraction. Written as DNA, the CDR3 is TGTGCCAGTAGTATCGGCTCCACCTACGAGCAGTACTTC. It translates to CASSIGSTYEQYF.